These T cell receptor beta chains were read from a single sample in a study of blood T cells in healthy people across ages. MiXCR was run by TCRdb on the 5' RACE reads, yielding one entry per CDR3 protein. The sample consists of approximately 800,000 distinct CDR3 sequences, 60% to 80% of them appearing once. The sequenced sample consisted of blood. These receptors all come from a man in his thirties or forties in good health. CDR3s include the opening cysteine and the closing phenylalanine or tryptophan. D genes are given only for firm matches. Only part of the rows carry a size: once, few, many, or a class if the clone is expanded.

V: TRBV20-1; size: few; D: TRBD2; J: TRBJ2-5; CDR3: CSGTSGGQPGTETQYF; DNA: TGCAGTGGGACTAGCGGGGGCCAACCTGGTACCGAGACCCAGTACTTC
V: TRBV7-6; size: once; D: -; J: TRBJ2-5; CDR3: CASSLDPGRYWETQYF; DNA: TGTGCCAGCAGCTTAGATCCGGGCCGCTATTGGGAGACCCAGTACTTC
V: TRBV27; size: few; D: TRBD1; J: TRBJ2-1; CDR3: CASTGTGHNEQFF; DNA: TGTGCCAGCACTGGGACAGGGCACAATGAGCAGTTCTTC
V: TRBV29-1; size: -; D: TRBD1; J: TRBJ1-2; CDR3: CSVPPTPGTGSRANYGYTF; DNA: TGCAGCGTGCCCCCCACCCCCGGGACAGGGAGCCGAGCTAACTATGGCTACACCTTC
V: TRBV9; size: -; D: TRBD2; J: TRBJ2-5; CDR3: CASSPTGTSGSMGETQYF; DNA: TGTGCCAGCAGCCCAACCGGGACTAGCGGGTCCATGGGGGAGACCCAGTACTTC
V: TRBV4-1; size: -; D: -; J: TRBJ2-3; CDR3: CASSQDPSGDTQYF; DNA: TGCGCCAGCAGCCAAGATCCTAGTGGAGATACGCAGTATTTT
V: TRBV20-1; size: -; D: -; J: TRBJ2-5; CDR3: CSAGLGTTRQETQYF; DNA: TGCAGTGCTGGCCTAGGAACCACAAGACAAGAGACCCAGTACTTC
V: TRBV5-1; size: -; D: TRBD2; J: TRBJ2-1; CDR3: CASSLSPGLVNEQFF; DNA: TGCGCCAGCAGCTTGAGTCCCGGACTAGTTAATGAGCAGTTCTTC
V: TRBV12-3/TRBV12-4; size: -; D: TRBD1; J: TRBJ2-7; CDR3: CASSLGRGLQFSYEQYF; DNA: TGTGCCAGCAGTTTAGGCAGGGGGCTTCAATTTTCTTACGAGCAGTACTTC
V: TRBV7-2; size: once; D: TRBD1; J: TRBJ1-4; CDR3: CASSLVGGGFSEKLFF; DNA: TGTGCCAGCAGCTTAGTAGGGGGCGGATTTAGTGAAAAACTGTTTTTT
V: TRBV2; size: -; D: TRBD2; J: TRBJ2-2; CDR3: CAIPGLAGRTNTGELFF; DNA: TGTGCCATCCCGGGACTAGCGGGGAGAACGAACACCGGGGAGCTGTTTTTT
V: TRBV20-1; size: once; D: TRBD1; J: TRBJ1-5; CDR3: CSAREGTGRSNQPQHF; DNA: TGCAGTGCTAGAGAGGGGACAGGAAGGAGCAATCAGCCCCAGCATTTT
V: TRBV7-2; size: few; D: -; J: TRBJ2-2; CDR3: CASSRQNTGELFF; DNA: TGTGCCAGCAGTAGACAGAACACCGGGGAGCTGTTTTTT
V: TRBV4-3; size: -; D: -; J: TRBJ2-2; CDR3: CASSQALDPGELFF; DNA: TGCGCCAGCAGCCAAGCGTTGGATCCCGGGGAGCTGTTTTTT
V: TRBV4-1; size: -; D: -; J: TRBJ2-3; CDR3: CASSQVFWPGGLGSTDTQYF; DNA: -
V: TRBV4-2; size: few; D: -; J: TRBJ2-3; CDR3: CASSGRDIGTDTQYF; DNA: TGTGCCAGCAGCGGCCGGGACATAGGGACAGATACGCAGTATTTT
V: TRBV4-1; size: -; D: -; J: TRBJ2-7; CDR3: CASSHGGQSNSYEQYF; DNA: TGCGCCAGCAGCCACGGAGGACAGAGTAACTCCTACGAGCAGTACTTC
V: TRBV7-8; size: -; D: TRBD2; J: TRBJ2-7; CDR3: CASSFPRLAGDYEQYF; DNA: TGTGCCAGCAGCTTCCCTCGACTAGCGGGGGACTACGAGCAGTACTTC
V: TRBV28; size: -; D: -; J: TRBJ2-4; CDR3: CASSKDDSKNIQYF; DNA: TGTGCCAGCAGTAAGGACGATTCCAAAAACATTCAGTACTTC
V: TRBV10-3; size: -; D: TRBD2; J: TRBJ2-1; CDR3: CAISESSSGRSNEQFF; DNA: TGTGCCATCAGTGAGTCGAGTAGCGGGAGGAGCAATGAGCAGTTCTTC
V: TRBV5-1; size: -; D: -; J: TRBJ2-3; CDR3: CASSLGGSDGTNTQYF; DNA: TGCGCCAGCAGCTTGGGGGGTAGTGATGGGACAAATACGCAGTATTTT
V: TRBV6-1; size: -; D: -; J: TRBJ2-4; CDR3: CAGSTATLAKNIQYF; DNA: TGTGCCGGCAGTACAGCAACGTTAGCCAAAAACATTCAGTACTTC
V: TRBV12-3/TRBV12-4; size: few; D: TRBD1; J: TRBJ1-2; CDR3: CASSRDSLSYGYTF; DNA: TGTGCCAGCAGCCGGGACAGCTTATCCTATGGCTACACCTTC
V: TRBV7-6; size: few; D: -; J: TRBJ2-7; CDR3: CASSLGLNPYEQYF; DNA: TGTGCCAGCAGCTTAGGACTCAATCCCTACGAGCAGTACTTC
V: TRBV7-9; size: -; D: -; J: TRBJ2-7; CDR3: CASSGGWTYEQYF; DNA: TGTGCCAGCAGCGGCGGGTGGACCTACGAGCAGTACTTC
V: TRBV4-3; size: -; D: TRBD2; J: TRBJ2-1; CDR3: CASSQAAGGGGNEQFF; DNA: TGCGCCAGCAGCCAAGCTGCGGGGGGCGGAGGCAATGAGCAGTTCTTC
V: TRBV5-5; size: -; D: -; J: TRBJ1-1; CDR3: CASSLGPPRFRSEAFF; DNA: TGTGCCAGCAGCTTGGGCCCCCCGAGGTTCAGGAGTGAAGCTTTCTTT
V: TRBV7-9; size: -; D: -; J: TRBJ2-4; CDR3: CASSPGQGGIQYF; DNA: TGTGCCAGCAGCCCCGGGCAGGGCGGCATTCAGTACTTC
V: TRBV6-6; size: few; D: TRBD2; J: TRBJ2-5; CDR3: CALGSGGEETQYF; DNA: TGTGCCCTAGGTAGCGGGGGTGAGGAGACCCAGTACTTC
V: TRBV5-6; size: -; D: -; J: TRBJ1-2; CDR3: CASSLVGTYGYTF; DNA: TGTGCCAGCAGCTTGGTCGGAACCTATGGCTACACCTTC
V: TRBV15; size: -; D: -; J: TRBJ2-3; CDR3: CATSRDLNTDTQYF; DNA: TGTGCCACCAGCAGAGACCTAAACACAGATACGCAGTATTTT
V: TRBV7-2; size: -; D: -; J: TRBJ2-3; CDR3: CASRDFGGGTDTQYF; DNA: TGTGCCAGCAGGGACTTTGGAGGGGGCACAGATACGCAGTATTTT
V: TRBV4-3; size: -; D: -; J: TRBJ2-5; CDR3: CASSRSEGDQYF; DNA: TGCGCCAGCAGCCGGTCTGAGGGCGACCAGTACTTC
V: TRBV20-1; size: few; D: TRBD1; J: TRBJ2-1; CDR3: CSARDRVLLDEQFF; DNA: TGCAGTGCTAGGGACAGGGTCCTTTTGGATGAGCAGTTCTTC
V: TRBV5-1; size: -; D: TRBD2; J: TRBJ2-1; CDR3: CASSSRPPGLADNEQFF; DNA: TGCGCCAGCAGCTCAAGACCACCGGGACTAGCGGACAATGAGCAGTTCTTC
V: TRBV4-3; size: once; D: -; J: TRBJ2-1; CDR3: CASSHRRDPLGDEQFF; DNA: TGCGCCAGCAGCCACCGCCGGGACCCTCTGGGCGATGAGCAGTTCTTC
V: TRBV6-2/TRBV6-3; size: -; D: -; J: TRBJ1-4; CDR3: CASSLHPIEKLFF; DNA: TGTGCCAGCAGTCTCCACCCCATAGAAAAACTGTTTTTT
V: TRBV3-1; size: -; D: -; J: TRBJ2-1; CDR3: CASSPRQARGGEQFF; DNA: TGTGCCAGCAGCCCCCGACAGGCGAGGGGGGGGGAGCAGTTCTTC
V: TRBV5-1; size: -; D: TRBD2; J: TRBJ2-3; CDR3: CASRPLAGDTDTQYF; DNA: TGCGCCAGCAGACCACTAGCGGGGGACACAGATACGCAGTATTTT
V: TRBV28; size: -; D: -; J: TRBJ2-7; CDR3: CASSLGYLGEQYF; DNA: TGTGCCAGCAGTTTAGGGTACTTGGGGGAGCAGTACTTC
V: TRBV5-6; size: -; D: -; J: TRBJ1-5; CDR3: CASSLNGAGNQPQHF; DNA: TGTGCCAGCAGCTTGAACGGGGCGGGCAATCAGCCCCAGCATTTT
V: TRBV20-1; size: -; D: -; J: TRBJ2-1; CDR3: CSARAPTQYNEQFF; DNA: TGCAGTGCTAGAGCTCCGACACAGTACAATGAGCAGTTCTTC
V: TRBV5-1; size: -; D: -; J: TRBJ2-7; CDR3: CASMPRGDTYEQYF; DNA: TGCGCCAGCATGCCGAGGGGGGATACCTACGAGCAGTACTTC
V: TRBV20-1; size: few; D: TRBD2; J: TRBJ2-7; CDR3: CSASRRLAGGEQYF; DNA: TGCAGTGCTAGCCGTCGACTAGCGGGGGGGGAGCAGTACTTC
V: TRBV7-9; size: -; D: TRBD1; J: TRBJ2-5; CDR3: CASSLGGRQGETQYF; DNA: TGTGCCAGCAGCCTCGGAGGTAGACAGGGAGAGACCCAGTACTTC
V: TRBV12-3/TRBV12-4; size: once; D: -; J: TRBJ2-3; CDR3: CASISGSWGDTQYF; DNA: TGTGCCAGCATCTCCGGGTCTTGGGGAGATACGCAGTATTTT
V: TRBV29-1; size: -; D: -; J: TRBJ1-3; CDR3: CSVRSGSGNTIYF; DNA: TGCAGCGTTCGGTCAGGGTCTGGAAACACCATATATTTT
V: TRBV7-6; size: -; D: -; J: TRBJ2-6; CDR3: CASSPGTHSGANVLTF; DNA: TGTGCCAGCAGCCCTGGGACACACTCTGGGGCCAACGTCCTGACTTTC
V: TRBV20-1; size: -; D: -; J: TRBJ2-4; CDR3: CSASPLAKNIQYF; DNA: TGCAGTGCTAGTCCTCTAGCCAAAAACATTCAGTACTTC
V: TRBV28; size: -; D: TRBD2; J: TRBJ2-7; CDR3: CASSPQLAGRLEQYF; DNA: TGTGCCAGCAGCCCCCAACTAGCGGGGCGGCTCGAGCAGTACTTC
V: TRBV7-9; size: -; D: -; J: TRBJ2-7; CDR3: CASSLEDGPYF; DNA: TGTGCCAGCAGCTTAGAGGACGGTCCGTACTTC
V: TRBV7-2; size: -; D: -; J: TRBJ1-1; CDR3: CASSLGWREAFF; DNA: TGTGCCAGCAGCTTAGGGTGGCGTGAAGCTTTCTTT
V: TRBV7-3; size: -; D: TRBD2; J: TRBJ2-5; CDR3: CASSSISLAGGQGETQYF; DNA: TGTGCCAGCAGCTCCATCTCTCTAGCGGGGGGGCAGGGTGAGACCCAGTACTTC
V: TRBV9; size: few; D: -; J: TRBJ2-1; CDR3: CASSVTVVTYNEQFF; DNA: TGTGCCAGCAGCGTAACCGTAGTAACCTACAATGAGCAGTTCTTC
V: TRBV20-1; size: few; D: -; J: TRBJ1-2; CDR3: CSALIQNPYGYTF; DNA: TGCAGTGCCCTTATCCAAAACCCCTATGGCTACACCTTC
V: TRBV20-1; size: few; D: -; J: TRBJ2-5; CDR3: CSARFPPEAETQYF; DNA: TGCAGTGCTAGATTTCCGCCGGAGGCAGAGACCCAGTACTTC
V: TRBV12-3/TRBV12-4; size: once; D: TRBD1; J: TRBJ1-6; CDR3: CASRPGQQNSPLHF; DNA: TGTGCCAGCAGGCCGGGACAGCAGAATTCACCCCTCCACTTT
V: TRBV5-4; size: once; D: TRBD1; J: TRBJ2-5; CDR3: CASSWDRGQTQYF; DNA: TGTGCCAGCAGCTGGGACAGGGGTCAGACCCAGTACTTC
V: TRBV6-2/TRBV6-3; size: -; D: -; J: TRBJ2-7; CDR3: CASREVGGSYEQYF; DNA: TGTGCCAGCAGGGAAGTAGGGGGCTCCTACGAGCAGTACTTC
V: TRBV7-9; size: few; D: TRBD1; J: TRBJ2-7; CDR3: CASSLGTVGEQYF; DNA: TGTGCCAGCAGCCTCGGGACAGTGGGCGAGCAGTACTTC